This TCR beta chain originates from a study of cytomegalovirus exposure and HLA in healthy donors. Study-wide results and limits: The dataset shows that most TCR sequences were rare, while some public TCRs occurred in many donors. Later, an analysis found that TCR clusters from the first cohort tended to co-occur in the 120 validation repertoires.

Only one count was recorded for this clone. Its antigen is unknown. Method: immunoSEQ multiplex PCR; TCRdb's copy keeps in-frame clones and lacks some. The repertoire has roughly 120,000 clones, about 90% of them found once; the top ten carry around 3.1%. From the 120-subject validation cohort, which was separate from the roughly 710-subject first cohort, the donors were drawn. This TCR derives from a man aged 25-40 years in good health and CMV-seronegative. The sequenced sample was PBMCs.

The CDR3 bases are TGCGCCAGCAGCCAAGCGACAGGGGTTAATGAAAAACTGTTTTTT. It specifies CASSQATGVNEKLFF. The chain recombines TRBV4-3 with TRBJ1-4, with 8 nucleotides matching TRBD1. Germline V gene data show CDR1 as LGHNA and CDR2 as YSLEER. Trimming at V came to 1 base and at J to 4 bases, leaving 2 bases not matched to a gene. This CDR3 is built from 15 residues.